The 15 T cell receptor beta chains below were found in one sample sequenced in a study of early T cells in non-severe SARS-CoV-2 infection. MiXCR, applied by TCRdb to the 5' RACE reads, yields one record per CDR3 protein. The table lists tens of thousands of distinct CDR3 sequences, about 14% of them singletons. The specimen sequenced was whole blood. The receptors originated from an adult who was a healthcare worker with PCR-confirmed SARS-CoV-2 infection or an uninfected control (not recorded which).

The CDR3 bases are TGTGCCAGTAGTATGTATAGCGGGAGTGGTAAGACCCAGTACTTC. This translates into CASSMYSGSGKTQYF. The J gene is TRBJ2-5, the V gene TRBV19; 9 bases are a match to TRBD2. CDR3 length: 15 amino acids. V dropped 3 bases and J dropped 6; count of bases not matched to a gene: 8. CDR1 LNHDA and CDR2 SQIVND come from the germline V gene (reference sequence).

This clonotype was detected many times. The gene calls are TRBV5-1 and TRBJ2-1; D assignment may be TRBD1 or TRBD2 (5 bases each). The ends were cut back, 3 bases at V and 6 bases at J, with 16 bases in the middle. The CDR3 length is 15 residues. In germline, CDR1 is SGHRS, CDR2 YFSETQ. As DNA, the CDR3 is TGCGCCAGCAGCTCGACCGGGACGTACGGCAATGAGCAGTTCTTC. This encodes CASSSTGTYGNEQFF.

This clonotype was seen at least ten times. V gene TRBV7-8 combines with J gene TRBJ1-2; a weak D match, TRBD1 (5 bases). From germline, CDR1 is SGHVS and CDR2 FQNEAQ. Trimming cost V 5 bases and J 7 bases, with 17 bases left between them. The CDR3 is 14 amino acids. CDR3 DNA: TGTGCCAGCAGCCAGACAGAGGCTTTAGGTGGCTACACCTTC. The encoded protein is CASSQTEALGGYTF.

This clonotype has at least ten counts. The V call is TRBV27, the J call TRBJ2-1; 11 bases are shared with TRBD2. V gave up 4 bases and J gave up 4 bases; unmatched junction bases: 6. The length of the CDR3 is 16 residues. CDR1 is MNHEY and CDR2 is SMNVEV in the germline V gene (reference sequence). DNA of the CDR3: TGTGCCAGCAGTTACATTAGCGGGAGGGGTTACAATGAGCAGTTCTTC. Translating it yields CASSYISGRGYNEQFF.

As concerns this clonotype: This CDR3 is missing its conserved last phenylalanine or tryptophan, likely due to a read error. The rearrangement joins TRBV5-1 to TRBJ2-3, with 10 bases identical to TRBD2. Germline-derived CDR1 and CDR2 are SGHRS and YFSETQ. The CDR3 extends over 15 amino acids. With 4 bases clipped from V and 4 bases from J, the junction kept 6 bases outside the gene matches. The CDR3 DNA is TGCGCCAGCAGCCCGACTAGCGGGTGGGCAGATACGCAGTATTAT. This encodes CASSPTSGWADTQYY.

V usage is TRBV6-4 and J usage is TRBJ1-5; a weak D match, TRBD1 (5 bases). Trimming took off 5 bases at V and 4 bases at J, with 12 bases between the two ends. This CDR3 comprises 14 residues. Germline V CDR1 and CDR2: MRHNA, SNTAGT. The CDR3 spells CASSPQDGNQPQHF. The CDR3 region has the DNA TGTGCCAGCAGTCCACAGGATGGGAATCAGCCCCAGCATTTT.

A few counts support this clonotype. The DNA for the CDR3 is TGTGCCAGCAGCAAGACTGGGACCGGGGAGCTGTTTTTT. Residues: CASSKTGTGELFF. This chain connects TRBV11-3 to TRBJ2-2, with unresolved D. The CDR3 is 13 amino acids. Germline V CDR1 and CDR2: SGHNT, YENEEA. V was trimmed by 5 bases and J by 5 bases, leaving 9 bases between them.

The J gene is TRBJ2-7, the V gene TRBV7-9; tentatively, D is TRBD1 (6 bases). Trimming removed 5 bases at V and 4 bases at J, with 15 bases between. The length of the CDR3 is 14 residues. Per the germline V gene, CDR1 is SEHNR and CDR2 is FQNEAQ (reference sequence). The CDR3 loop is CASSHTGQGYEQYF. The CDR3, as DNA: TGTGCCAGCAGCCATACAGGGCAGGGTTACGAGCAGTACTTC.

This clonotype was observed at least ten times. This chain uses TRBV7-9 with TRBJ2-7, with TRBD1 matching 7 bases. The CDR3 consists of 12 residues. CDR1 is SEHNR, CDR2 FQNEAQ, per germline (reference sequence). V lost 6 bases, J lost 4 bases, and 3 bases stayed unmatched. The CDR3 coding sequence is TGTGCCAGCAGTCGACAGGGTTACGAGCAGTACTTC. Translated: CASSRQGYEQYF.

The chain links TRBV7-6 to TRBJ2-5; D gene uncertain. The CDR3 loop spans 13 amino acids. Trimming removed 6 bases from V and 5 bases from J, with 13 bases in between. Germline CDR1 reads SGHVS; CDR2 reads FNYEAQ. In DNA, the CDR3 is TGTGCCAGCAGTCCGCCGGGTGGGGAGACCCAGTACTTC. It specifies CASSPPGGETQYF.

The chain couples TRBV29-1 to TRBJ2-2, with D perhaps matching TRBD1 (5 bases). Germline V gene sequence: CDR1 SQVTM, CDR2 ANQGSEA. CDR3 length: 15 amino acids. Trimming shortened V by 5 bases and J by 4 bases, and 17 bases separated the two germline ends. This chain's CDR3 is CSVPGPGQGTGELFF. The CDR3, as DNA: TGCAGCGTTCCTGGACCCGGACAAGGCACCGGGGAGCTGTTTTTT.

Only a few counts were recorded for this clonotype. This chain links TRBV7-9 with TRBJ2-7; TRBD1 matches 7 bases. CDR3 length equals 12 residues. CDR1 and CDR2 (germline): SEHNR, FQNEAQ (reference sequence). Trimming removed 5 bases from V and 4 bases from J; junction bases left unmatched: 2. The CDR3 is CASSPGQYEQYF. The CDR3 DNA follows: TGTGCCAGCAGCCCGGGACAGTACGAGCAGTACTTC.

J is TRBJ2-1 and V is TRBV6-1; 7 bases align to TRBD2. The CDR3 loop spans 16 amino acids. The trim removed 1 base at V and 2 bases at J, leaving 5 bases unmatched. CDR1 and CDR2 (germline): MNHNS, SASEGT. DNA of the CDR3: TGTGCCAGCAGTGAAGGGGAGCGGGGTCCCTACAATGAGCAGTTCTTC. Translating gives CASSEGERGPYNEQFF.

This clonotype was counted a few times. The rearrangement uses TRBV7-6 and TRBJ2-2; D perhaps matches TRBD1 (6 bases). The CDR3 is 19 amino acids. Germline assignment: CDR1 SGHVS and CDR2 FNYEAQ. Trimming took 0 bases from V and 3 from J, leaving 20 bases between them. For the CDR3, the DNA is TGTGCCAGCAGCTTAGCCCATAGCCATGATACAGGGTACACCGGGGAGCTGTTTTTT. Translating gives CASSLAHSHDTGYTGELFF.

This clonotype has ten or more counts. CDR3 residues: CSVEGLVSYNEQFF. The CDR3, as DNA: TGCAGCGTTGAAGGGTTGGTCTCCTACAATGAGCAGTTCTTC. This rearrangement joins TRBV29-1 to TRBJ2-1; D ambiguous. Germline CDR1 reads SQVTM; CDR2 reads ANQGSEA. V was shortened by 1 base and J by 0 bases, with 7 bases between the two germline ends. This CDR3 contains 14 residues.